One and the same sample provided the 29 T cell receptor beta chains below, sequenced in a study of blood T cell repertoires in COVID-19 (dated by TCRdb to 2019 to 2021). Libraries were prepared through the immunoSEQ multiplex PCR assay. The table comes from immuneACCESS by way of TCRdb, which keeps in-frame sequences with V and J called. Part of the clones is missing from these tables; in studies checked, under half for an unresolved V gene and the rest for unknown reasons. This sample comprises approximately 150,000 clones, 88% of them detected only once. The ten largest clones take up 2.5% to 3% of the sample. The source material was peripheral blood. Receptor source: a human donor with COVID-19, enrolled during active disease. The donor label of this sample is uncertain.

The chain couples TRBV3-1 (or the pseudogene TRBV3-2) to TRBJ2-6; no firm D call. V lost 4 bases, J lost 0 bases, and 10 bases lay in between. Germline V gene data show CDR1 as LGHDT and CDR2 as YNNKEL (reference sequence). This CDR3 has 16 residues. The CDR3 reads CASSPFPSSGANVLTF. In DNA form, the CDR3 reads TGTGCCAGCAGCCCCTTTCCTAGCTCTGGGGCCAACGTCCTGACTTTC.

The CDR3 here is CASGPSGALEKLFF. CDR3 nucleotides: TGTGCCAGCGGCCCTTCAGGGGCCCTCGAAAAACTGTTTTTT. The chain uses TRBV11-2 and TRBJ1-4, with TRBD1 as a possible D gene (6 bases). The germline V and J ends were trimmed by 8 bases and 8 bases, with 18 bases remaining between them. Germline lookup yields CDR1 SGHAT and CDR2 FQNNGV. The CDR3 has 14 amino acids.

The chain employs TRBV20-1 and TRBJ2-7, with D perhaps matching TRBD1 (6 bases). V was pared by 6 bases and J by 3 bases, with 18 bases between. CDR3 length: 14 amino acids. Germline V gene sequence: CDR1 DFQATT, CDR2 SNEGSKA (reference sequence). The CDR3 DNA is TGCAGTGCGAGTCATACCGGGACACTCTACGAGCAGTACTTC. Translating it yields CSASHTGTLYEQYF.

The rearrangement links TRBV10-3 to TRBJ1-4; D may be TRBD1 (6 bases). This CDR3 region has 16 residues. Germline CDR1 and CDR2: ENHRY and SYGVKD. Trimming removed 0 bases at V and 0 bases at J, with 8 bases between. The DNA of the CDR3 is TGTGCCATCAGTGAGTCGACAGGCGCAACTAATGAAAAACTGTTTTTT. Translation gives CAISESTGATNEKLFF.

This chain uses TRBV2 with TRBJ1-2; 7 bases match TRBD1. The CDR3 covers 14 residues. The germline CDR1 and CDR2 sequences are SNHLY and FYNNEI. V lost 2 bases, J lost 8 bases, and 8 bases stayed unmatched. The CDR3 region has the DNA TGTGCCAGCAGTGAAAGGGGGCAGGGAAGGGGCTACACCTTC. Translation: CASSERGQGRGYTF.

This clone showed up just a few times. CDR3 amino acids: CASSLGDRPNQPQHF. CDR3 DNA: TGCGCCAGCAGCTTGGGGGACAGACCTAATCAGCCCCAGCATTTT. The V and J genes are TRBV5-1 and TRBJ1-5; TRBD1 aligns across 7 bases. Germline V lookup: CDR1 SGHRS, CDR2 YFSETQ. The length of the CDR3 is 15 residues. Germline trimming cut 0 bases from V and 4 bases from J; bases unmatched to any gene: 4.

V usage is TRBV2 and J usage is TRBJ2-2; TRBD1 aligns across 8 bases. Trimming at V came to 7 bases and at J to 9 bases, leaving 7 bases not matched to a gene. Germline CDR1 reads SNHLY; CDR2 reads FYNNEI. CDR3 size: 13 residues. The CDR3 DNA follows: TGTGCCAGCACGACAGGGGCGAGCAGGGAGCTGTTTTTT. It translates to CASTTGASRELFF.

In this sample, this clone turned up once. The V call is TRBV7-6, the J call TRBJ2-3; TRBD2 aligns across 9 bases. In germline, CDR1 is SGHVS, CDR2 FNYEAQ. The CDR3 has 15 amino acids. The ends lost 6 bases at V and 6 bases at J; junction bases unmatched: 10. CDR3 region: CASSEAGGREDTQYF. Here the CDR3 DNA reads TGTGCCAGCAGTGAGGCGGGGGGGCGAGAGGATACGCAGTATTTT.

The chain uses TRBV29-1 and TRBJ1-1; D is uncertain. V lost 0 bases and J 2 bases, leaving 13 bases between the germline ends. The CDR3 spans 15 residues. Per germline, CDR1 SQVTM and CDR2 ANQGSEA. CDR3: CSVEDFSGDNTEAFF. The CDR3 coding sequence is TGCAGCGTTGAAGATTTTTCGGGAGATAACACTGAAGCTTTCTTT.

This chain links TRBV3-1 (or the pseudogene TRBV3-2) with TRBJ2-2; 8 bases are shared with TRBD1. CDR1 LGHDT and CDR2 YNNKEL come from the germline V gene (reference sequence). The CDR3 has 16 residues. V lost 2 bases, J lost 4 bases, and 6 bases stayed unmatched. The DNA of the CDR3 is TGTGCCAGCAGCCAATTACAGGGGGTCGTCACCGGGGAGCTGTTTTTT. Its translation is CASSQLQGVVTGELFF.

V gene TRBV21-1 combines with J gene TRBJ1-5. TRBV21-1 is designated a pseudogene. The CDR3 has 17 residues. CDR3 sequence (DNA): TGTGCCAGCAGCTTCCGCGGAAGAGGCCTGAGCAATCAGCCCCAGCATTTT. Its protein is CASSFRGRGLSNQPQHF.

The J gene is TRBJ2-5, the V gene TRBV5-4; maybe TRBD1 (6 bases). This CDR3 is 14 amino acids long. CDR1 and CDR2 (germline): SGHNT, YYREEE (reference sequence). With 2 bases removed from V and 1 base from J, the gap between germline ends came to 9 bases. The CDR3 DNA sequence: TGTGCCAGCAGCTTTTCACAGGGCCAAGAGACCCAGTACTTC. Protein product: CASSFSQGQETQYF. The full variable domain, in which reference TRBV5-4 and TRBJ2-5 provide the parts outside the CDR3, is ETGVTQSPTHLIKTRGQQVTLRCSSQSGHNTVSWYQQALGQGPQFIFQYYREEENGRGNFPPRFSGLQFPNYSSELNVNALELDDSALYLCASSFSQGQETQYFGPGTRLLVL.

This clone was counted a single time. This chain joins TRBV27 and TRBJ1-5; possible D gene TRBD1, 6 bases. Per germline, CDR1 MNHEY and CDR2 SMNVEV (reference sequence). The CDR3 runs 15 residues. Trimming removed 2 bases at V and 1 base at J, with 9 bases between. This CDR3 is CASSLDRYSNQPQHF. The CDR3 DNA follows: TGTGCCAGCAGTTTAGACAGGTACAGCAATCAGCCCCAGCATTTT.

The chain combines TRBV19 with TRBJ2-7; 9 nucleotides align to TRBD1. Looked up from germline, CDR1 is LNHDA and CDR2 is SQIVND (reference sequence). Trimming took 5 bases from V and 2 from J; bases not matched to a gene: 4. The CDR3 contains 14 residues. In DNA form, the CDR3 reads TGTGCCAGTAGTGGCCGGGACAGGGCCTACGAGCAGTACTTC. Protein: CASSGRDRAYEQYF.

V and J are TRBV7-8 and TRBJ2-5; D possibly corresponds to TRBD1 (6 bases). The V end lost 4 bases, the J end lost 4 bases, and 16 bases lay between the germline ends. This CDR3 is 15 amino acids long. The germline gives CDR1 SGHVS, CDR2 FQNEAQ. CDR3 in DNA: TGTGCCAGCAGCTCTCACAGGGCCTTGATAGAGACCCAGTACTTC. Translated, it gives CASSSHRALIETQYF.

The chain joins TRBV15 to TRBJ2-5; D perhaps matches TRBD2 (6 bases). V was cut by 0 bases and J by 7 bases, with 9 bases left in between. There are 13 residues in the CDR3. CDR1 LNHNV and CDR2 YYDKDF come from the germline V gene (reference sequence). For the CDR3, the DNA is TGTGCCACCAGCAGAGATGTGGGGGGGACCCAGTACTTC. Translation: CATSRDVGGTQYF.

J is TRBJ2-1 and V is TRBV2; 7 bases agree with TRBD2. This CDR3 has 16 amino acids. Germline lookup yields CDR1 SNHLY and CDR2 FYNNEI. The J segment lost 4 bases and the V segment lost 6 bases, leaving 12 bases of the junction unmatched. The CDR3 region is CASRGTPGLRYNEQFF. The CDR3 DNA sequence: TGTGCCAGCAGGGGAACTCCGGGACTAAGATACAATGAGCAGTTCTTC. The complete variable domain, with remaining parts taken from reference TRBV2 and TRBJ2-1, reads EPEVTQTPSHQVTQMGQEVILRCVPISNHLYFYWYRQILGQKVEFLVSFYNNEISEKSEIFDDQFSVERPDGSNFTLKIRSTKLEDSAMYFCASRGTPGLRYNEQFFGPGTRLTVL.

This clone was seen just once. The rearrangement joins TRBV25-1 to TRBJ2-1; 9 nucleotides match TRBD1. Trimming cost V 7 bases and J 5 bases; bases outside gene matches: 9. CDR1 is MGHDK and CDR2 is SYGVNS in the germline V gene. This CDR3 is 15 amino acids long. CDR3 nucleotide sequence: TGTGCCAGCACCCGGGACAGGGTAGGGGACAATGAGCAGTTCTTC. It is translated as CASTRDRVGDNEQFF.

The gene calls are TRBV6-1 and TRBJ1-2, with D uncertain. V was pared by 2 bases and J by 7 bases, with 11 bases between. Germline V gene lookup returns CDR1 MNHNS and CDR2 SASEGT. The CDR3 totals 13 residues. Written as DNA, the CDR3 is TGTGCCAGCAGTGAACTGGAGGTCAGTGGCTACACCTTC. Protein: CASSELEVSGYTF.

The chain recombines TRBV10-3 with TRBJ1-1; D possibly corresponds to TRBD1 (5 bases). V was cut by 4 bases and J by 3 bases, with 9 bases left in between. Germline-derived CDR1 and CDR2 are ENHRY and SYGVKD. The CDR3 is 13 residues long. The CDR3 nucleotides read TGTGCCATCAGTGCCAGGGATGACACTGAAGCTTTCTTT. It codes for CAISARDDTEAFF.

A single count supports this clone. The chain has TRBV5-6 and TRBJ1-1; 8 bases align to TRBD1. Per germline, CDR1 SGHDT and CDR2 YYEEEE. V shed 2 bases, J shed 0 bases, and the junction held 3 bases outside the gene matches. The CDR3 has 15 residues. CDR3 protein: CASSFQGAMNTEAFF. Written as DNA, the CDR3 is TGTGCCAGCAGCTTCCAGGGGGCCATGAACACTGAAGCTTTCTTT.

The chain is built from TRBV27 and TRBJ1-1; perhaps TRBD1 as D (5 bases). This CDR3 has 14 residues. The V end was cut by 8 bases, the J end by 3 bases, with 16 bases between. The germline V gene encodes CDR1 MNHEY and CDR2 SMNVEV (reference sequence). The CDR3 nucleotides are TGTGCCAGCGGTAAAACAGGTTTCTACACTGAAGCTTTCTTT. Translating gives CASGKTGFYTEAFF.

The chain couples TRBV7-8 to TRBJ2-7; tentatively, D is TRBD2 (7 bases). This CDR3 is 14 amino acids long. Looked up from germline, CDR1 is SGHVS and CDR2 is FQNEAQ. Trimming removed 0 bases from V and 7 bases from J, with 13 bases in between. CDR3 nucleotide sequence: TGTGCCAGCAGCTTAGCCGGGGGGCCTGGAGAGCAGTACTTC. Translated, it gives CASSLAGGPGEQYF.

J is TRBJ1-2 and V is TRBV3-1 (or the pseudogene TRBV3-2), with no clear D. Germline CDR1 reads LGHDT; CDR2 reads YNNKEL (reference sequence). The CDR3 has 16 amino acids. Trimming removed 5 bases at V and 8 bases at J, with 24 bases between. The chain's CDR3 is CASSSAPPPQSGGYTF. Written as DNA, the CDR3 is TGTGCCAGCAGCTCGGCCCCCCCGCCACAGTCTGGGGGCTACACCTTC.

J is TRBJ1-1 and V is TRBV19; D is uncertain. This CDR3 contains 16 residues. Deletions cut 4 bases from V and 2 bases from J, with 17 bases between. In germline, CDR1 is LNHDA, CDR2 SQIVND (reference sequence). The CDR3: CASSRAWAGRNTEAFF. DNA of the CDR3: TGTGCCAGTAGTAGGGCTTGGGCCGGTCGAAACACTGAAGCTTTCTTT.

V is TRBV6-5 and J is TRBJ1-2; 8 bases map to TRBD1. The CDR3 has 15 residues. The germline V gene has CDR1 MNHEY and CDR2 SVGAGI. The ends lost 7 bases at V and 4 bases at J; junction bases unmatched: 11. This CDR3 is CASTRAGGFGYGYTF. The CDR3 DNA reads as TGTGCCAGCACCCGAGCAGGGGGCTTCGGCTATGGCTACACCTTC.

The V call is TRBV30, the J call TRBJ1-2; D perhaps matches TRBD1 (5 bases). Germline V gene sequence: CDR1 GTSNPN, CDR2 SVGIG (reference sequence). Trimming took 2 bases from V and 0 from J, leaving 7 bases between them. The CDR3 contains 13 residues. The CDR3 bases are TGTGCCTGGAGTCCAGGGACTAACTATGGCTACACCTTC. The encoded protein is CAWSPGTNYGYTF.

The chain recombines TRBV3-1 (or the pseudogene TRBV3-2) with TRBJ1-5; D ambiguous. V was shortened by 0 bases and J by 7 bases, with 7 bases between the two germline ends. The germline CDR1 and CDR2 sequences are LGHDT and YNNKEL (reference sequence). The CDR3 covers 13 residues. In DNA form, the CDR3 reads TGTGCCAGCAGCCAAGATAGAGGACAGCCCCAGCATTTT. Encoded protein: CASSQDRGQPQHF.

The chain uses TRBV19 and TRBJ2-7, with 9 bases matching TRBD1. The V and J ends lost 3 bases and 4 bases, in that order; junction bases with no gene match: 7. The CDR3 spans 15 residues. Germline V gene sequence: CDR1 LNHDA, CDR2 SQIVND (reference sequence). The CDR3, as DNA: TGTGCCAGTAGTATTGGACAGGGGATGTTATACGAGCAGTACTTC. This gives the protein CASSIGQGMLYEQYF.